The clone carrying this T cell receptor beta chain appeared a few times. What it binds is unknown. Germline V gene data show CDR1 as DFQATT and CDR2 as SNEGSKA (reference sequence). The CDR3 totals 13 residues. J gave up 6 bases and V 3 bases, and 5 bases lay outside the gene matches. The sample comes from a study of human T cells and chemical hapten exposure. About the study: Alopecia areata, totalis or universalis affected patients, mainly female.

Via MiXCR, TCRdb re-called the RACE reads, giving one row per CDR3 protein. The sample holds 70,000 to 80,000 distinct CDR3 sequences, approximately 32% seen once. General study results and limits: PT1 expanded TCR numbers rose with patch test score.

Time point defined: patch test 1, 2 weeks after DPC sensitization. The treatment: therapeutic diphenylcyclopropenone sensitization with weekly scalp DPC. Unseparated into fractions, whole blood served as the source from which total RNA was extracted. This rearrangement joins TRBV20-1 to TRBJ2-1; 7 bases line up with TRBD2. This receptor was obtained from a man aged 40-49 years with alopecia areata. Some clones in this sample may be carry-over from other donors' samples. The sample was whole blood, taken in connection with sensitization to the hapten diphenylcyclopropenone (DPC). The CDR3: CSARGWTSNEQFF. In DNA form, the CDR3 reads TGCAGTGCTAGGGGATGGACTAGCAATGAGCAGTTCTTC.